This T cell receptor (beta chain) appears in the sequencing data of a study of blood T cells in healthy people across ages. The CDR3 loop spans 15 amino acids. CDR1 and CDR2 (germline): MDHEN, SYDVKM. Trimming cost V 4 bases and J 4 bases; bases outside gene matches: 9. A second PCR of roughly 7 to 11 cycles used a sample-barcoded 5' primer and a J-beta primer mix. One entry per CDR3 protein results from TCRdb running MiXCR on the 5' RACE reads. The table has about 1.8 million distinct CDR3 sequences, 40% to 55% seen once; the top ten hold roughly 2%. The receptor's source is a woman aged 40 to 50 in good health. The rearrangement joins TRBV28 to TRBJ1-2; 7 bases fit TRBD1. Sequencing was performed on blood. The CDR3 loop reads CASSYPQGDSYGYTF. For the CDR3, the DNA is TGTGCCAGCAGTTACCCCCAGGGGGACAGCTATGGCTACACCTTC.